This T cell receptor beta chain is from a study of cytomegalovirus exposure and HLA in healthy donors. V trimming: 6 bases; J trimming: 4 bases; junction bases outside the gene matches: 7. CDR3 length: 15 amino acids. From germline, CDR1 is MNHNS and CDR2 SASEGT. With 60 Vbeta and 13 Jbeta primers, the PCR was carried out. Sequencing was performed with immunoSEQ multiplex PCR; in TCRdb, only in-frame clones are kept and a portion is missing. Of some 170,000 clones in the sample, roughly 79% were seen once. Material for sequencing was PBMCs. The chain recombines TRBV6-1 with TRBJ2-1; 9 bases map to TRBD1. The TCR originated in a male donor in good health and CMV-seronegative. The CDR3 protein is CASSQTGGHYNEQFF. As DNA, the CDR3 is TGTGCCAGCAGCCAAACAGGGGGCCATTACAATGAGCAGTTCTTC.